Each of the 10 T cell receptor beta chains below was sequenced from the same sample in a study of shared clonotypes between healthy human individuals. Sequencing used immunoSEQ multiplex PCR; TCRdb keeps in-frame clones, though not all of them. The repertoire holds approximately 2.3 million clones, with over 85% as singletons. The specimen was naive CD4+ T cells from PBMCs. Subset denoted: CD45RA+ positively selected. The receptor set was obtained from a man aged 18 to 29 in good health. Some clones in this sample may be carry-over from other donors' samples.

This clone was seen only once. J is TRBJ2-2 and V is TRBV5-1, with a weak D call TRBD2 (6 bases). In germline, CDR1 is SGHRS, CDR2 YFSETQ. The CDR3 is 16 amino acids. V lost 4 bases to trimming and J lost 2 bases, with 15 bases between them. The CDR3 DNA reads as TGCGCCAGCAGCGGGGACTCCTCCCTCAACACCGGGGAGCTGTTTTTT. It encodes CASSGDSSLNTGELFF.

The rearrangement joins TRBV28 to TRBJ2-1; 8 nucleotides align to TRBD2. Germline V gene sequence: CDR1 MDHEN, CDR2 SYDVKM. This CDR3 is 15 amino acids long. The V segment lost 7 bases and the J segment 7 bases; nucleotides outside the gene matches: 12. CDR3 nucleotide sequence: TGTGCCAGCACCGCCCCGGGAGGGTTTGGAAATGAGCAGTTCTTC. Residues: CASTAPGGFGNEQFF.

The V gene is TRBV5-4, the J gene TRBJ2-2; TRBD2 matches 11 bases. After removal of 4 bases from V and 4 bases from J, the junction contained 9 bases not matched to a gene. Germline assignment: CDR1 SGHNT and CDR2 YYREEE (reference sequence). CDR3 length equals 17 residues. CDR3 sequence (DNA): TGTGCCAGCAGCCCGAGGGTAGCGGGAGGGGGCACCGGGGAGCTGTTTTTT. Translation: CASSPRVAGGGTGELFF.

This clone came up once. The rearrangement links TRBV7-8 to TRBJ2-5; D unclear. V was pared by 5 bases and J by 4 bases, with 11 bases between. The CDR3 loop spans 13 amino acids. CDR1 and CDR2 from the germline V gene are SGHVS and FQNEAQ. The CDR3: CASSPQWGETQYF. CDR3 nucleotide sequence: TGTGCCAGCAGCCCTCAGTGGGGAGAGACCCAGTACTTC.

The chain joins TRBV28 to TRBJ2-7; D gene unclear. From germline, CDR1 is MDHEN and CDR2 SYDVKM. V was trimmed by 6 bases and J by 6 bases, leaving 21 bases between them. CDR3 length: 15 residues. CDR3 nucleotide sequence: TGTGCCAGCAGCCCACGATTGGGTAGTTTGGGCGAGCAGTACTTC. This encodes CASSPRLGSLGEQYF.

V and J are TRBV7-2 and TRBJ2-6, with D perhaps matching TRBD1 (5 bases). The V end was cut by 5 bases, the J end by 2 bases, with 10 bases between. Germline loops: CDR1 SGHTA, CDR2 FQGNSA. The CDR3 extends over 15 amino acids. The CDR3 sequence is CASSTSRAGANVLTF. Here the CDR3 DNA reads TGTGCCAGCAGCACGAGCAGGGCTGGGGCCAACGTCCTGACTTTC.

This clone was seen more than once but under ten times. Within the sample, other DNA sequences also encode this same CDR3. V gene TRBV20-1 combines with J gene TRBJ1-5; the D gene is possibly TRBD1 (5 bases). The CDR3 loop spans 11 amino acids. The ends were cut back, 6 bases at V and 6 bases at J, with 9 bases in the middle. Germline CDR1 is DFQATT and CDR2 is SNEGSKA (reference sequence). CDR3 in amino acids: CSATGGQPQHF. CDR3 sequence (DNA): TGCAGTGCCACAGGAGGTCAGCCCCAGCATTTT.

The gene calls are TRBV5-1 and TRBJ2-2, with D possibly being TRBD1 (5 bases). Trimming took 6 bases from V and 0 from J, leaving 12 bases between them. Germline values: CDR1 SGHRS, CDR2 YFSETQ. The CDR3 is 15 residues long. The CDR3 DNA reads TGCGCCAGCACCACAGGCCGAACGAACACCGGGGAGCTGTTTTTT. Its translation: CASTTGRTNTGELFF.

This clone appeared once. This rearrangement joins TRBV30 to TRBJ2-5; D ambiguous. The CDR3 totals 12 residues. CDR1 and CDR2 from the germline V gene are GTSNPN and SVGIG (reference sequence). V shed 4 bases and J shed 9 bases, with 15 bases lying between them. DNA of the CDR3: TGTGCCTGGAATTTTGTTGAGAAGGCCCAGTACTTC. Protein: CAWNFVEKAQYF.

The V call is TRBV7-2, the J call TRBJ2-2; weak D call: TRBD2 (6 bases). Trimming pared 3 bases from V and 1 base from J, leaving 18 bases between. Germline lookup yields CDR1 SGHTA and CDR2 FQGNSA. CDR3 length: 18 amino acids. In nucleotides, the CDR3 is TGTGCCAGCAGCTTTATATCCCGACTAGACGTGAACACCGGGGAGCTGTTTTTT. Translating gives CASSFISRLDVNTGELFF.